The rows below give T cell receptor beta chains drawn from one sample of a study of control samples from healthy donors and cancer patients. TCRdb's table, derived via immunoSEQ multiplex PCR, lists solely in-frame clones and lacks some. The table has about 79,000 clones, roughly 93% seen once. Sample: PBMCs. Every receptor here comes from a woman in her 40s with lung cancer. Both conserved end residues are part of each CDR3. A D gene is named only where the DNA matches it firmly. Size is omitted from some rows. Given values are once, few, many or a class for expanded clones.

clone_size j_call v_call d_call cdr3_nt cdr3_aa
NA TRBJ2-2 TRBV28 NA TGTGCCAGCAGCCAAACGAACACCGGGGAGCTGTTTTTT CASSQTNTGELFF
NA TRBJ2-5 TRBV12-3/TRBV12-4 TRBD2 TGTGCCAGCAGCCTGGGGGGGGATTCCAACTTC CASSLGGDSNF
NA TRBJ1-4 TRBV28 NA TGTGCCAGCAGGAGAGGGGGTGAAAAACTGTTTTTT CASRRGGEKLFF
NA TRBJ1-4 TRBV7-6 NA TGTGCCAGCAGCTTAGATATATCGGGGACGGGGCTAAAACTGTTTTTT CASSLDISGTGLKLFF
NA TRBJ1-1 TRBV4-2 NA TGTGCCAGCAGCCAAGATTGGGGTACGAACACTGAAGCTTTCTTT CASSQDWGTNTEAFF
once TRBJ2-1 TRBV4-1 TRBD2 TGCGCCAGCAGCTTAAGCGGGGAGACTAACAATGAGCAGTTCTTC CASSLSGETNNEQFF
NA TRBJ2-7 TRBV12-3/TRBV12-4 NA TGTGCCAGCAGTTTACAGGGACCCTACGAGCAGTACTTC CASSLQGPYEQYF
NA TRBJ1-2 TRBV9 NA TGTGCCAGCAGCGTAGTCCGGAGTGCTAACTATGGCTACACCTTC CASSVVRSANYGYTF
NA TRBJ2-7 TRBV19 NA TGTGCCAGTAGTATAGACGACAGTGAGACCTACGAGCAGTACTTC CASSIDDSETYEQYF
NA TRBJ2-1 TRBV5-4 TRBD1 TGTGCCAGCACCCCTGAGGGGCAGGGGGCCGTGGGGGAGCAGTTCTTC CASTPEGQGAVGEQFF
few TRBJ1-5 TRBV7-9 NA TGTGCCAGCAGCCCAACATGGCCCCAGCATTTT CASSPTWPQHF
NA TRBJ2-1 TRBV10-3 NA TGTGCCATCAGTGACCCGCTAGCGATTGGGGAGCAGTTCTTC CAISDPLAIGEQFF
NA TRBJ2-2 TRBV10-1 NA TGCGCCAGCAGTGAGTTCATGGGGTCCGGGGAGCTGTTTTTT CASSEFMGSGELFF
once TRBJ2-3 TRBV27 TRBD1 TGTGCCAGCAGCTATGGGGCCTGGACAGGGGGTCCAGATACGCAGTATTTT CASSYGAWTGGPDTQYF
NA TRBJ1-5 TRBV21-1 NA TGTGCCAGCAGCAAAGAGCGGGACTGCCGAAGGGGCAATCAGCCCCAGCATTTT CASSKERDCRRGNQPQHF
NA TRBJ2-7 TRBV5-1 NA TGCGCCAGCAGGTACTACCGGGACACCTCCTACGAGCAGTACTTC CASRYYRDTSYEQYF
NA TRBJ1-5 TRBV6-5 NA TGTGCCAGCAGCCCCAGGGAGGCCCAGCCCCAGCATTTT CASSPREAQPQHF
NA TRBJ1-1 TRBV24-1 NA TGTGCCACCAGTGATCGTGGGGGAACTGAAGCTTTCTTT CATSDRGGTEAFF
NA TRBJ1-4 TRBV12-5 NA TGTGCTAGTGGCTGGACCGGTGAAAAACTGTTTTTT CASGWTGEKLFF
NA TRBJ1-5 TRBV6-7 NA TGTGCCAGCAGTTACTCGATCTCCCCACAGACTGGAGATCAGCCCCAGCATTTT CASSYSISPQTGDQPQHF
NA TRBJ1-4 TRBV9 NA TGTGCCAGCAGCCACCTAGGAGGTGGAACTAATGAAAAACTGTTTTTT CASSHLGGGTNEKLFF
once TRBJ1-5 TRBV12-5 TRBD1 TGTGCTAGTGGGTCGCCCGGGACAGGGGCTCAGCCCCAGCATTTT CASGSPGTGAQPQHF
NA TRBJ1-2 TRBV4-2 NA TGTGCCAGCAGCCAAAGGCAGGGAGCTAACTATGGCTACACCTTC CASSQRQGANYGYTF
once TRBJ1-2 TRBV25-1 NA TGTGCCAGCAGTGAATCCGCAGGGATGACCTATGGCTACACCTTC CASSESAGMTYGYTF
NA TRBJ1-1 TRBV29-1 NA TGCAGCGTTGAAGTCTTACCCAGGGTCCGTGACACTGAAGCTTTCTTT CSVEVLPRVRDTEAFF
NA TRBJ1-1 TRBV9 NA TGTGCCAGCAGCCCCAGTGTTTCGGCCGCTGAAGCTTTCTTT CASSPSVSAAEAFF
NA TRBJ1-6 TRBV6-2/TRBV6-3 NA TGTGCCAGCAGTTACGAAGGGGCAGGTAATTCACCCCTCCACTTT CASSYEGAGNSPLHF
NA TRBJ1-2 TRBV28 NA TGTGCCAGCAGTTTATCTCCCCCGGAAAGCTATGGCTACACCTTC CASSLSPPESYGYTF
NA TRBJ2-2 TRBV18 TRBD2 TGTGCCAGCTCACCATCCGGGGGGGCCGCCGGGGAGCTGTTTTTT CASSPSGGAAGELFF
once TRBJ1-1 TRBV20-1 NA TGCAGTGCTAGTTCTGGGGCGTGGGCTTTCTTT CSASSGAWAFF
NA TRBJ2-5 TRBV27 NA TGTGCCAGCAGTAACTTACTCCAAGAGACCCAGTACTTC CASSNLLQETQYF
NA TRBJ1-1 TRBV12-3/TRBV12-4 NA TGTGCCAGCAGTCTGACACAGGGCCAAGCTTTCTTT CASSLTQGQAFF
NA TRBJ1-6 TRBV3-1/TRBV3-2 TRBD1 TGTGCCAGCAGCCCCAGGGGGCGCGCCTATAATTCACCCCTCCACTTT CASSPRGRAYNSPLHF
once TRBJ1-2 TRBV2 NA TGTGCCAGCACCGAGGGTCCCTATGGCTACACCTTC CASTEGPYGYTF
NA TRBJ2-4 TRBV19 NA TGTGCCAGTTCCCCCTGGGGATCCAAAAACATTCAGTACTTC CASSPWGSKNIQYF
once TRBJ2-1 TRBV19 NA TGTGCCAGTAGGACAACAGGGTTCAATGAGCAGTTCTTC CASRTTGFNEQFF
NA TRBJ2-1 TRBV5-4 TRBD1 TGTGCCAGCAATGGAAAGGGGACAGCGGAGTTCTTC CASNGKGTAEFF
NA TRBJ2-7 TRBV12-3/TRBV12-4 TRBD1 TGTGCCAGCAGGAGCCCACAGGGGTACGAGCAGTACTTC CASRSPQGYEQYF
NA TRBJ1-1 TRBV6-4 NA TGTGCCAGCAGTGAGCGGGGAGGGGCGACTGAAGCTTTCTTT CASSERGGATEAFF
once TRBJ2-1 TRBV24-1 TRBD1 TGTGCCACCAGTGATGCGACAGGGAAGACCCCCAATGAGCAGTTCTTC CATSDATGKTPNEQFF
NA TRBJ1-2 TRBV11-2 NA TGTGCCAGCAGCCCCAACCCGGGACTGGACTATGGCTACACCTTC CASSPNPGLDYGYTF
NA TRBJ1-4 TRBV7-8 TRBD1 TGTGCCAGCAGATACCACAGGGGAGCAACTAATGAAAAACTGTTTTTT CASRYHRGATNEKLFF
few TRBJ1-1 TRBV2 NA TGTGCCAGCAGTTCGATCGAGAACACTGAAGCTTTCTTT CASSSIENTEAFF
NA TRBJ1-5 TRBV5-6 NA TGTGCCAGCACTAGTCGTAGGGTCGTAGATCAAACCCAGCATTTT CASTSRRVVDQTQHF
NA TRBJ2-7 TRBV5-5 NA TGTGCCAGCAGCTTGGAGGACCACGAGCAGTACTTC CASSLEDHEQYF
NA TRBJ2-7 TRBV28 NA TGTGCCAGCAGTTTGTGGGAAGGGAGCTCCTACGAGCAGTACTTC CASSLWEGSSYEQYF
once TRBJ1-4 TRBV19 TRBD1 TGTGCCAGTACCCGGAGGGGACAGGGGGTTCTTTGGACTAATGAAAAACTGTTTTTT CASTRRGQGVLWTNEKLFF
NA TRBJ2-7 TRBV3-1/TRBV3-2 TRBD1 TGTGCCAGCAGCCCAATTATAGGCCGCAACCGGGACAGGAGCTCCTACGAGCAGTACTTC CASSPIIGRNRDRSSYEQYF
NA TRBJ1-1 TRBV10-3 NA TGTGCCACGATTGGGGGCGATAACACTGAAGCTTTCTTT CATIGGDNTEAFF